Described below is a single T cell receptor (beta chain) sequence and its context. A much larger clone is a single base away; this may be a read error. Each CDR3 protein gets one entry after TCRdb re-called the RT-PCR reads with MiXCR. This sample carries 650,000 to 800,000 distinct CDR3 sequences, 14% of them seen once, and the ten largest clones take 3% to 4.5%. The CDR3 contains 13 residues. Trimming shortened V by 3 bases and J by 6 bases, and 9 bases separated the two germline ends. CDR1 is SGHRS, CDR2 YFSETQ, per germline. The chain is built from TRBV5-1 and TRBJ2-2, with D perhaps TRBD2 (5 bases). Sequences were obtained from memory CD4+ T cells from blood. The receptor's source is a female donor in good health, serving as a healthy control. CDR3 DNA sequence: TGCGCCAGCAGCTACCTGGAGGCCGGGGAGCTGTTTTTT. Protein sequence: CASSYLEAGELFF.